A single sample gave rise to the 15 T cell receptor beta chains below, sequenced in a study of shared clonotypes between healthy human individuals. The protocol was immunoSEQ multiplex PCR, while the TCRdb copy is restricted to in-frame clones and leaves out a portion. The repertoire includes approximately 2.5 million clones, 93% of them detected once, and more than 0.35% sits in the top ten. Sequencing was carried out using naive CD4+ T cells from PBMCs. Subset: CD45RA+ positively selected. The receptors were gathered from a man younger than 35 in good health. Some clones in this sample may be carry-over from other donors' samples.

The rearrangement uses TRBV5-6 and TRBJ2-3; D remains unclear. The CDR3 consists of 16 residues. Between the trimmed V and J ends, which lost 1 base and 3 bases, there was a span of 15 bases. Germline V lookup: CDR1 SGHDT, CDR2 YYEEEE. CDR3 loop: CASSLNVVSLTDTQYF. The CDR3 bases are TGTGCCAGCAGCTTGAACGTGGTGTCCTTAACAGATACGCAGTATTTT.

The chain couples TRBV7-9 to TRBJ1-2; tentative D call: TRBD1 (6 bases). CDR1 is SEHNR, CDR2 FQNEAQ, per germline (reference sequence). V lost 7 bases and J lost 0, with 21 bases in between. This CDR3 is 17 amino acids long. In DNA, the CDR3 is TGTGCCAGCATCACAGGGAGACTGATACCAGCTAACTATGGCTACACCTTC. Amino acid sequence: CASITGRLIPANYGYTF.

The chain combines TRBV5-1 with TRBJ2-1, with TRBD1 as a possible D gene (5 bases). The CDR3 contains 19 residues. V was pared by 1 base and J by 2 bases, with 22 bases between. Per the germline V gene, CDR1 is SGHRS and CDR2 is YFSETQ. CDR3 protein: CASSLMGLAGSFTYNEQFF. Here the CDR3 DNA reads TGCGCCAGCAGCTTGATGGGATTGGCAGGGTCTTTTACCTACAATGAGCAGTTCTTC.

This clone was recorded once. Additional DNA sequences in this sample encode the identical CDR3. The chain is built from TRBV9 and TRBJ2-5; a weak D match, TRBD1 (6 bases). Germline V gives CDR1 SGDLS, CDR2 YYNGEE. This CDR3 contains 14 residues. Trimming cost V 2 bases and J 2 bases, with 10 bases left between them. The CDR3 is CASSVGTTQETQYF. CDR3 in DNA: TGTGCCAGCAGCGTCGGGACAACTCAAGAGACCCAGTACTTC.

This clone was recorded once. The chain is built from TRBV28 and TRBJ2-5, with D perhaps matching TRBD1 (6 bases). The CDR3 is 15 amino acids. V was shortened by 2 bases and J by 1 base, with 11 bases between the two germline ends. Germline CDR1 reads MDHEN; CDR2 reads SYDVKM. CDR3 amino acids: CASSLAQGIQETQYF. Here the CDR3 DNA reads TGTGCCAGCAGTTTAGCACAGGGTATCCAAGAGACCCAGTACTTC.

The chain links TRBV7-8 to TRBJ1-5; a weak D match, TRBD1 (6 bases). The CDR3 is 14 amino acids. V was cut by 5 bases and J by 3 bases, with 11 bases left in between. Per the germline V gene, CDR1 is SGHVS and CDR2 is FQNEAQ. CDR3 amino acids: CASSTQGNNQPQHF. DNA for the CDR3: TGTGCCAGCAGCACTCAGGGGAACAATCAGCCCCAGCATTTT.

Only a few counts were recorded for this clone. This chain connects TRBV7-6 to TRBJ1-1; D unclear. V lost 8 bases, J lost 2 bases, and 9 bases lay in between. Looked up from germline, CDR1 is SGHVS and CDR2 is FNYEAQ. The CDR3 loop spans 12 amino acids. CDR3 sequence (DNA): TGTGCCAGCTTTGGGGTAAACACTGAAGCTTTCTTT. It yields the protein CASFGVNTEAFF. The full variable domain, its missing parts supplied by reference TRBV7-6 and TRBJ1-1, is GAGVSQSPRYKVTKRGQDVALRCDPISGHVSLYWYRQALGQGPEFLTYFNYEAQQDKSGLPNDRFSAERPEGSISTLTIQRTEQRDSAMYRCASFGVNTEAFFGQGTRLTVV.

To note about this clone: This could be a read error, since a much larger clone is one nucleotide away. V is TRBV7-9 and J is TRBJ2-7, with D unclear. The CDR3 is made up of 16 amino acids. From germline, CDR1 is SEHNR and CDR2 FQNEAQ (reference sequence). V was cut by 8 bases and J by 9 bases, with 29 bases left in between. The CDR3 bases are TGTGCCAGCCGAATTTGGACCTCTCGTTCACTCTCCGGGCAGTACTTC. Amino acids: CASRIWTSRSLSGQYF.

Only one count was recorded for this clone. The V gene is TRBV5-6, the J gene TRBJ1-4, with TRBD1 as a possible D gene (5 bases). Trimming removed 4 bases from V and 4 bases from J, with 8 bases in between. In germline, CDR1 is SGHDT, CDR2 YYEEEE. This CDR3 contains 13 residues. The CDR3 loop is CASSRGRNEKLFF. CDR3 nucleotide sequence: TGTGCCAGCAGCCGGGGACGTAATGAAAAACTGTTTTTT.

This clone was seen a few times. CDR3 region: CASSRYAGYGYTF. CDR3 nucleotide sequence: TGTGCCAGCAGCCGATACGCAGGCTATGGCTACACCTTC. This sequence joins TRBV5-4 and TRBJ1-2; D is ambiguous. This CDR3 is built from 13 residues. The V end lost 4 bases, the J end lost 4 bases, and 11 bases lay between the germline ends. Looked up from germline, CDR1 is SGHNT and CDR2 is YYREEE (reference sequence).

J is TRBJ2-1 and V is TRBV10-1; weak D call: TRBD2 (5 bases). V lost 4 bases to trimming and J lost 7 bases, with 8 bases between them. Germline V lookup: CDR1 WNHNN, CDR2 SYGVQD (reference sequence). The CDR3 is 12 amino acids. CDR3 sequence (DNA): TGCGCCAGCAGTGGCCTAGCTAATGAGCAGTTCTTC. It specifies CASSGLANEQFF.

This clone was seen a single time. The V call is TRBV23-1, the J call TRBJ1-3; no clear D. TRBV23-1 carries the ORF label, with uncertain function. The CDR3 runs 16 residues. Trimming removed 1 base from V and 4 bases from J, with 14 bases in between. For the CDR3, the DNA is TGCGCCAGCAGTCAATGCAGGAAGGGTAGCGGAAACACCATATATTTT. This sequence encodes CASSQCRKGSGNTIYF.

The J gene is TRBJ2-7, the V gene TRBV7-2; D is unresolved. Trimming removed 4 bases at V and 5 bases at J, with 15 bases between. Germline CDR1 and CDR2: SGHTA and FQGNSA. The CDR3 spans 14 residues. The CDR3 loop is CASSSPPSHHEQYF. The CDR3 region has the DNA TGTGCCAGCAGCTCCCCGCCATCCCACCACGAGCAGTACTTC.

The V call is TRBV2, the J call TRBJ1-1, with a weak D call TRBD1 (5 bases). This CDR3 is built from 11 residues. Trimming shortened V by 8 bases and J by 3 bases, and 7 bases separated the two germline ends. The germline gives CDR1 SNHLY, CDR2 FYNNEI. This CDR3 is CASGGDTEAFF. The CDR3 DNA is TGTGCCAGCGGGGGGGACACTGAAGCTTTCTTT.

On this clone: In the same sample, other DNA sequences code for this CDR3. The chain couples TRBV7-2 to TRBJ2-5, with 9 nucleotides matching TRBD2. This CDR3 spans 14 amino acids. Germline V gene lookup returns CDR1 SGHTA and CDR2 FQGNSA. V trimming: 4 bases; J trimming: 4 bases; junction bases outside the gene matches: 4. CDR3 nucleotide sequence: TGTGCCAGCAGCTCCAGCGGGGGGCGAGAGACCCAGTACTTC. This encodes CASSSSGGRETQYF.